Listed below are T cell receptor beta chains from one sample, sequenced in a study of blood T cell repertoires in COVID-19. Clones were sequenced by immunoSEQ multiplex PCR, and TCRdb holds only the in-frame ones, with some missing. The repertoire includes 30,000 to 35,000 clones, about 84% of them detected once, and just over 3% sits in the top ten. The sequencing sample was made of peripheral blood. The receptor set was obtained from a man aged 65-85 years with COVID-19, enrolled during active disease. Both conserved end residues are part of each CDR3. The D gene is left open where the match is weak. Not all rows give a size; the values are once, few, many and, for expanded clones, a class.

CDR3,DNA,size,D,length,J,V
CASSVEGLGLAGDTQYF,TGTGCCAGCAGCGTAGAAGGTTTGGGGCTAGCGGGAGATACGCAGTATTTT,-,TRBD2,17,TRBJ2-3,TRBV9
CASSVDGRASRDEQFF,TGTGCCAGCAGCGTAGACGGGAGGGCCAGCAGGGATGAGCAGTTCTTC,-,TRBD2,16,TRBJ2-1,TRBV9
CASNIQAVVEAFF,TGTGCCAGCAACATTCAGGCAGTTGTTGAAGCTTTCTTT,-,-,13,TRBJ1-1,TRBV7-3
CASSPQSLAGNYEQYF,TGTGCCAGCAGCCCACAATCACTAGCGGGGAACTACGAGCAGTACTTC,few,TRBD2,16,TRBJ2-7,TRBV7-2
CASSLRGTSGEPYEQYF,TGTGCCAGCAGCCTACGGGGGACTAGCGGGGAACCCTACGAGCAGTACTTC,-,TRBD2,17,TRBJ2-7,TRBV7-2
CASNLGTPLTYEQYF,TGTGCCAGCAACTTGGGGACTCCTCTAACCTACGAGCAGTACTTC,few,-,15,TRBJ2-7,TRBV5-5
CATSVARGNQPQHF,TGTGCCACCAGCGTCGCCAGGGGAAATCAGCCCCAGCATTTT,medium-sized,-,14,TRBJ1-5,TRBV15
CAWSVQAGLNEQYF,TGTGCCTGGAGTGTCCAAGCGGGATTGAACGAGCAGTACTTC,-,TRBD2,14,TRBJ2-7,TRBV30
CATSRGQGLNQPQHF,TGTGCCACCAGTCGAGGACAGGGCCTAAATCAGCCCCAGCATTTT,-,TRBD1,15,TRBJ1-5,TRBV24-1
CASQGQGAGQPQHF,TGTGCCAGCCAGGGACAGGGGGCAGGTCAGCCCCAGCATTTT,-,TRBD1,14,TRBJ1-5,TRBV2
CATSDPTGYQETQYF,TGTGCCACCAGTGATCCGACAGGGTATCAAGAGACCCAGTACTTC,-,TRBD1,15,TRBJ2-5,TRBV24-1
CASSMGLALSGELFF,TGTGCCAGTAGTATGGGCCTAGCGTTGTCCGGGGAGCTGTTTTTT,-,-,15,TRBJ2-2,TRBV19
CASSERWDTQYF,TGTGCCAGCAGCGAACGGTGGGATACGCAGTATTTT,-,-,12,TRBJ2-3,TRBV7-2
CASLASWDPNHGYTF,TGTGCCAGCCTAGCGTCATGGGATCCAAATCATGGCTACACCTTC,-,-,15,TRBJ1-2,TRBV25-1
CASSPTSGRRNF,TGTGCCAGCAGCCCCACTAGCGGGAGGAGAAACTTC,-,TRBD2,12,TRBJ2-7,TRBV7-3
CSVRGGPSYGYTF,TGCAGCGTCCGCGGGGGGCCTAGCTATGGCTACACCTTC,-,-,13,TRBJ1-2,TRBV29-1
CASSLRGGEQYF,TGTGCCAGCAGCTTAAGAGGTGGCGAGCAGTACTTC,-,-,12,TRBJ2-7,TRBV13
CASSVEPGQAYTEAFF,TGTGCCAGCAGCGTAGAGCCAGGACAGGCCTACACTGAAGCTTTCTTT,-,TRBD1,16,TRBJ1-1,TRBV9
CASSVEAGPGELFF,TGTGCCAGCAGCGTGGAAGCGGGACCCGGGGAGCTGTTTTTT,-,TRBD2,14,TRBJ2-2,TRBV9
CASSYAALNQPQHF,TGTGCCAGCAGTTATGCAGCGCTAAATCAGCCCCAGCATTTT,-,-,14,TRBJ1-5,TRBV6-5